The source of this T cell receptor beta chain is a study of CD8+ T cells in alopecia areata (dated by TCRdb to 2017 to 2018). Notes on the research overall: The treated patients took part in an open-label pilot trial in which moderate-to-severe alopecia areata was treated with oral tofacitinib at 5 to 10 mg twice daily. Tofacitinib was given for 6 to 18 months, followed by 6 months of follow-up off drug to assess delayed response and recurrence. Disease severity in treated patients was measured with the SALT score, which quantifies the percentage of affected scalp surface area. In both human patients and the C3H/HeJ mouse model, the study applied high-throughput TCRbeta sequencing to look at T cell clonal expansion in alopecia areata. On the human side, TCRbeta sequencing was run on scalp tissue and on sorted CD4+ and CD8+ peripheral blood T cells from healthy controls and from alopecia areata patients with either patchy or totalis/universalis disease. Tofacitinib-treated patients had biopsies at baseline and at 4 and 24 weeks of treatment, with a later scalp biopsy in several patients. Scalp clonality was compared among normal scalp (n=4), patchy alopecia areata scalp (n=8), and alopecia totalis/universalis scalp (n=8). The RNA source kit depended on sample type: the PAXgene miRNA kit for fixed scalp, the miRNeasy kit for PBMCs, and the RNeasy kit for mouse skin. TCRbeta CDR3 regions were amplified by immunoSEQ multiplex PCR using 35 Vbeta forward and 13 Jbeta reverse primers.

Library creation used the immunoSEQ multiplex PCR assay. For TCR sequencing, RNA was extracted from every sample and reverse transcribed into cDNA to serve as template. First-strand cDNA was synthesized using SuperScript III with a 2:1 mix of oligo-dT and random hexamers. A synthetic immune receptor repertoire was used to assess amplification bias, and residual bias was removed computationally. On the study's bioinformatics: Raw reads were preprocessed for error removal, and CDR3 was defined according to IMGT conventions as running from the conserved cysteine to phenylalanine. Clonality was computed by normalizing Shannon entropy by log2 of the number of productive unique TCRs and subtracting the result from 1. Whether scalp clones were CD4 or CD8 was inferred by matching scalp TCRbeta sequences against CD4 and CD8 repertoires sorted from blood. TCRdb holds this immuneACCESS table with in-frame rearrangements only. Some clones are missing; in checked studies, unresolved V genes explain under half, and the rest has no known cause. That table supplies the V and J calls and clone size; D and trimming were determined from the DNA. In this sample the table shows 4,000 to 5,000 clones, around 93% of which occur a single time. The leading ten clones occupy under 25% of the sample.

This clone was observed once. No cognate antigen has been identified for it. No per-base quality is available; no much larger clone lies one base away. The CDR3 contains 13 residues, cysteine and phenylalanine counted. The sequence is cut down to CDR3 DNA, 39 bases in frame from base 1. V lost 6 bases and J lost 9 bases; the stretch between them is 15 bases long. As encoded in the germline V gene, CDR1 is MNHEY while CDR2 is SVGAGI. Findings and caveats that apply to the study as a whole: Because the treated cohort was small and had only one nonresponder, larger studies are needed to examine links between baseline CD8+ expansion and response. Many expanded lesional clones were found to persist in scalp and blood during tofacitinib treatment, and relapse after treatment cessation may be partly explained by this persistence. Unlike mouse skin, which is dominated by gammadelta T cells, normal human skin has resident alphabeta T cells that are also sequenced, and this complicates analysis of the scalp TCR repertoire. Tofacitinib significantly decreased scalp clonality and the number of expanded CD8+ clones among the top 100 scalp clones. Compared with normal scalp, lesional scalp had higher clonality and more expanded CD8+ clones, particularly in alopecia totalis/universalis, a pattern that suggests antigenic drive. Shared TCR sequences between patients were less evident than in mice, which may be partly attributable to HLA diversity in the patient population.

The intended sense of this specimen's time point label: about 4 weeks on oral tofacitinib. Interpreted using the paper, the treatment or condition label stands for: oral pan-JAK inhibitor, 5-10 mg twice daily. Peripheral blood and lesional scalp punch biopsies were obtained from patients with alopecia areata. Human scalp biopsies went straight into PAXgene tissue containers for immediate fixation. Sequencing was performed on skin, taken at week 4, from a patient treated with tofacitinib. The V and J genes are TRBV6-5 and TRBJ2-1, with no D gene named confidently. This sequence originates from a human donor with alopecia areata. The CDR3 is CASSPVSLGEQFF. In nucleotides, the sequence is TGTGCCAGCAGCCCCGTGAGTCTGGGTGAGCAGTTCTTC.